A single sample gave rise to the 27 T cell receptor beta chains below, sequenced in a study of cytomegalovirus exposure and HLA in healthy donors. Primers for the PCR totalled 60 Vbeta and 13 Jbeta. Generated by immunoSEQ multiplex PCR, the TCRdb table keeps only in-frame clones and is missing some. Of over 200,000 clones in the sample, around four fifths were seen once. The sequenced sample was PBMCs. The receptors derive from a woman aged 40 to 50 in good health and CMV-seronegative.

The CDR3 coding sequence is TGTGCCAGCGCGCCAGGACTGGATTCACCCCTCCACTTT. Protein: CASAPGLDSPLHF. The chain joins TRBV5-8 to TRBJ1-6, with no clear D. V lost 7 bases, J lost 8 bases, and 13 bases lay in between. This CDR3 comprises 13 residues. Germline CDR1 SGHTS, CDR2 YDEGEE. Filled out from reference TRBV5-8 and TRBJ1-6, the complete variable domain reads EAGVTQSPTHLIKTRGQQATLRCSPISGHTSVYWYQQALGLGLQFLLWYDEGEERNRGNFPPRFSGRQFPNYSSELNVNALELEDSALYLCASAPGLDSPLHFGNGTRLTVT.

This clone is a singleton in its sample. V is TRBV19 and J is TRBJ1-2; 7 nucleotides match TRBD1. Germline CDR1 reads LNHDA; CDR2 reads SQIVND (reference sequence). With V trimmed by 5 bases and J by 3 bases, 12 bases remained unmatched. The CDR3 has 16 amino acids. The chain's CDR3 is CASSFPTGAPYYGYTF. The CDR3 nucleotides read TGTGCCAGTAGTTTCCCCACAGGGGCCCCTTACTATGGCTACACCTTC. Full variable domain (remainder filled in from reference TRBV19 and TRBJ1-2): DGGITQSPKYLFRKEGQNVTLSCEQNLNHDAMYWYRQDPGQGLRLIYYSQIVNDFQKGDIAEGYSVSREKKESFPLTVTSAQKNPTAFYLCASSFPTGAPYYGYTFGSGTRLTVV.

The rearrangement uses TRBV5-1 and TRBJ2-5; TRBD2 might be the D (7 bases). The CDR3 spans 15 residues. The V and J ends lost 3 bases and 3 bases respectively, with 15 bases between them. Germline loops: CDR1 SGHRS, CDR2 YFSETQ. CDR3 in DNA: TGCGCCAGCAGCTCCCAAGGGGGGGCGGAAGAGACCCAGTACTTC. This translates into CASSSQGGAEETQYF.

The V call is TRBV5-1, the J call TRBJ2-7; tentatively, D is TRBD2 (7 bases). This CDR3 region has 16 residues. Germline V gives CDR1 SGHRS, CDR2 YFSETQ. Trimming cost V 0 bases and J 0 bases, with 13 bases left between them. The CDR3 bases are TGCGCCAGCAGCTTGGCCGCGGGGGCGAGCTCCTACGAGCAGTACTTC. Protein sequence: CASSLAAGASSYEQYF. Based on the CDR3 plus reference TRBV5-1 and TRBJ2-7, the full variable domain is KAGVTQTPRYLIKTRGQQVTLSCSPISGHRSVSWYQQTPGQGLQFLFEYFSETQRNKGNFPGRFSGRQFSNSRSEMNVSTLELGDSALYLCASSLAAGASSYEQYFGPGTRLTVT.

The gene calls are TRBV28 and TRBJ2-2; tentative D call: TRBD2 (6 bases). The ends were cut back, 7 bases at V and 5 bases at J, with 11 bases in the middle. The CDR3 runs to 13 residues. Germline-derived CDR1 and CDR2 are MDHEN and SYDVKM. The CDR3 region is CASTPGGTGELFF. DNA for the CDR3: TGTGCCAGCACCCCCGGGGGAACCGGGGAGCTGTTTTTT.

This sequence joins TRBV12-1 and TRBJ1-4. TRBV12-1 is given as a pseudogene. The CDR3 length is 13 residues. The CDR3 nucleotides are TGTGCCAGCGGGAGGGGGAGCGGTGAAAAACTGTTTTTT. This codes for CASGRGSGEKLFF.

The V call is TRBV19, the J call TRBJ2-2; possible D gene TRBD2, 5 bases. CDR3 length equals 15 residues. CDR1 and CDR2 (germline): LNHDA, SQIVND (reference sequence). Trimming removed 6 bases at V and 0 bases at J, with 11 bases between. CDR3 loop: CASSPDFSNTGELFF. CDR3 bases: TGTGCCAGTAGCCCGGACTTTTCGAACACCGGGGAGCTGTTTTTT. The full variable domain, its missing parts supplied by reference TRBV19 and TRBJ2-2, is DGGITQSPKYLFRKEGQNVTLSCEQNLNHDAMYWYRQDPGQGLRLIYYSQIVNDFQKGDIAEGYSVSREKKESFPLTVTSAQKNPTAFYLCASSPDFSNTGELFFGEGSRLTVL.

The CDR3 bases are TGTGCCAGCAGCGGGGGGGTGAACTATGGCTACACCTTC. It yields the protein CASSGGVNYGYTF. The rearrangement uses TRBV9 and TRBJ1-2, with D possibly TRBD1 on 5 matching bases. V was clipped by 3 bases and J by 2 bases, with 8 bases between them. The CDR3 covers 13 residues. Per germline, CDR1 SGDLS and CDR2 YYNGEE.

Only a few counts were recorded for this clone. The chain couples TRBV5-8 to TRBJ1-1; TRBD1 is a possible D gene (5 bases). Per germline, CDR1 SGHTS and CDR2 YDEGEE. CDR3 length equals 16 residues. Trimming cost V 4 bases and J 1 base, with 17 bases left between them. Written as DNA, the CDR3 is TGTGCCAGCAGCCCTACAGGTTGGAGGGGGAACACTGAAGCTTTCTTT. It yields the protein CASSPTGWRGNTEAFF.

The chain has TRBV29-1 and TRBJ1-1; 8 bases fit TRBD1. From germline, CDR1 is SQVTM and CDR2 ANQGSEA. V lost 6 bases and J lost 2; bases outside the gene matches: 8. This CDR3 region has 14 residues. The DNA of the CDR3 is TGCAGCGTCCGGGACAGGAACCACAACACTGAAGCTTTCTTT. It yields the protein CSVRDRNHNTEAFF.

The chain joins TRBV6-6 to TRBJ2-5; 8 bases fit TRBD1. CDR3 length: 15 amino acids. The germline CDR1 and CDR2 sequences are MNHNY and SVGAGI (reference sequence). V was pared by 5 bases and J by 4 bases, with 9 bases of the junction left unmatched. DNA of the CDR3: TGTGCCAGCAGTCGGATACAGGGGGTTGGAGAGACCCAGTACTTC. Translated: CASSRIQGVGETQYF.

The rearrangement uses TRBV2 and TRBJ2-1; 13 positions match TRBD2. Germline assignment: CDR1 SNHLY and CDR2 FYNNEI. V shed 6 bases and J 5 bases; nucleotides not matched to a gene: 4. The CDR3 extends over 15 amino acids. This chain's CDR3 is CASRELAGGNNEQFF. The CDR3 DNA follows: TGTGCCAGCAGAGAACTAGCGGGGGGGAACAATGAGCAGTTCTTC.

The V call is TRBV6-1, the J call TRBJ1-1; TRBD1 matches at 7 bases. The V gene end was trimmed by 5 bases and the J gene end by 8 bases; junction bases not matched to a gene: 8. CDR3 size: 13 residues. CDR1 MNHNS and CDR2 SASEGT come from the germline V gene. The CDR3 protein is CASSSRDRFEAFF. The CDR3 DNA is TGTGCCAGCAGTTCCCGGGACAGATTCGAAGCTTTCTTT.

CDR3 bases: TGTGCCAGCAGTCCGCCCGGGACAACTGATACGCAGTATTTT. This encodes CASSPPGTTDTQYF. The chain employs TRBV6-5 and TRBJ2-3; possibly TRBD1 for D (6 bases). The CDR3 has 14 residues. In germline, CDR1 is MNHEY, CDR2 SVGAGI. Trimming shortened V by 5 bases and J by 6 bases, and 15 bases separated the two germline ends.

The CDR3 DNA reads as TGTGCCAGCAGCTTGGGGACAGGGATGGGCCAGCCCCAGCATTTT. Amino acids: CASSLGTGMGQPQHF. The rearrangement links TRBV5-8 to TRBJ1-5, with 8 bases matching TRBD1. CDR3 length: 15 amino acids. J lost 7 bases, V lost 0 bases, and 6 bases had no gene match. Germline CDR1 is SGHTS and CDR2 is YDEGEE.

The CDR3 bases are TGTGCCAGCAGTGTATACAGGGGTGAAGCTTTCTTT. Residues: CASSVYRGEAFF. This chain joins TRBV6-1 and TRBJ1-1; 7 bases are shared with TRBD1. The V gene's germline CDR1 is MNHNS and CDR2 SASEGT. The ends lost 4 bases at V and 7 bases at J; junction bases unmatched: 3. CDR3 length: 12 residues.

The genes are TRBV5-4 and TRBJ1-6, with D possibly matching TRBD1 (5 bases). The germline CDR1 and CDR2 sequences are SGHNT and YYREEE (reference sequence). CDR3 length equals 16 residues. Trimming took 1 base from V and 9 from J, leaving 17 bases between them. The CDR3 reads CASSLPLAGGASPLHF. The CDR3 coding sequence is TGTGCCAGCAGCTTGCCCTTAGCGGGCGGGGCTTCACCCCTCCACTTT.

The chain combines TRBV15 with TRBJ2-5; the match to TRBD2 covers 7 bases. Germline V CDR1 and CDR2: LNHNV, YYDKDF (reference sequence). This CDR3 comprises 17 residues. The V and J ends lost 3 bases and 5 bases, in that order; junction bases with no gene match: 15. CDR3 loop: CATSSATSSLGGETQYF. CDR3 in DNA: TGTGCCACCAGCAGCGCCACTAGCTCTTTGGGAGGGGAGACCCAGTACTTC.

The V gene is TRBV19, the J gene TRBJ2-3, with 9 bases lining up with TRBD2. After removal of 9 bases from V and 1 base from J, the junction contained 2 bases not matched to a gene. Germline CDR1 reads LNHDA; CDR2 reads SQIVND (reference sequence). This CDR3 is 13 amino acids long. CDR3 DNA sequence: TGTGCCAGCAAGCGGGGGGGCACAGATACGCAGTATTTT. Encoded protein: CASKRGGTDTQYF.

This clone has only a few counts. V usage is TRBV29-1 and J usage is TRBJ2-5; D not certain. V was pared by 4 bases and J by 5 bases, with 14 bases between. The germline V gene has CDR1 SQVTM and CDR2 ANQGSEA. The CDR3 extends over 13 amino acids. CDR3 coding DNA: TGCAGCGTTGCCTCAGGAACTCGGGAGACCCAGTACTTC. Residues: CSVASGTRETQYF.

This chain connects TRBV7-9 to TRBJ1-2; D remains ambiguous. Germline loops: CDR1 SEHNR, CDR2 FQNEAQ (reference sequence). The CDR3 sequence is 12 residues long. Trimming pared 3 bases from V and 0 bases from J, leaving 2 bases between. CDR3 DNA: TGTGCCAGCAGCTTTACTAACTATGGCTACACCTTC. Translation gives CASSFTNYGYTF. Complete variable domain (other parts from reference TRBV7-9 and TRBJ1-2): DTGVSQNPRHKITKRGQNVTFRCDPISEHNRLYWYRQTLGQGPEFLTYFQNEAQLEKSRLLSDRFSAERPKGSFSTLEIQRTEQGDSAMYLCASSFTNYGYTFGSGTRLTVV.

The chain employs TRBV30 and TRBJ1-2, with TRBD1 matching over 10 bases. CDR1 GTSNPN and CDR2 SVGIG come from the germline V gene (reference sequence). V shed 3 bases, J shed 2 bases, and the junction held 0 bases outside the gene matches. The CDR3 has 13 amino acids. Written as DNA, the CDR3 is TGTGCCTGGAGGACAGGGGGCAACTATGGCTACACCTTC. As protein: CAWRTGGNYGYTF.

This clone is a singleton in its sample. The chain couples TRBV5-5 to TRBJ2-7, with TRBD1 matching 7 bases. Trimming took 4 bases from V and 4 from J; bases not matched to a gene: 5. The length of the CDR3 is 13 residues. In germline, CDR1 is SGHKS, CDR2 YYEKEE (reference sequence). The CDR3 is CASSPGQNYEQYF. The CDR3 bases are TGTGCCAGCAGCCCGGGACAGAATTACGAGCAGTACTTC.

The V gene is TRBV5-1, the J gene TRBJ1-2, with 7 nucleotides matching TRBD1. From germline, CDR1 is SGHRS and CDR2 YFSETQ. Germline trimming cut 4 bases from V and 5 bases from J; bases unmatched to any gene: 11. This CDR3 has 15 residues. CDR3 loop: CASSLGPGTEYGYTF. CDR3 coding DNA: TGCGCCAGCAGCCTCGGGCCTGGGACAGAGTATGGCTACACCTTC.

The genes are TRBV19 and TRBJ2-3, with 9 positions matching TRBD2. Unmatched junction bases numbered 9, after V lost 7 bases and J lost 4 bases. This CDR3 is 15 amino acids long. CDR1 and CDR2 (germline): LNHDA, SQIVND (reference sequence). In DNA, the CDR3 is TGTGCCAGTAAAAGGAGTAGCGGGGGCTCAGATACGCAGTATTTT. As protein: CASKRSSGGSDTQYF.

The rearrangement uses TRBV29-1 and TRBJ1-1; TRBD1 aligns across 11 bases. Germline values: CDR1 SQVTM, CDR2 ANQGSEA. V shed 7 bases and J 6 bases; nucleotides not matched to a gene: 1. CDR3 length: 11 residues. The CDR3 spells CSGDRGAEAFF. The CDR3 DNA sequence: TGCAGCGGGGACAGGGGGGCTGAAGCTTTCTTT.

This clone was detected only once. This chain connects TRBV19 to TRBJ2-5; 8 positions match TRBD1. Trimming at V came to 3 bases and at J to 4 bases, leaving 10 bases not matched to a gene. The CDR3 covers 16 residues. CDR1 is LNHDA, CDR2 SQIVND, per germline (reference sequence). CDR3: CASSIQGTGGGETQYF. The CDR3 DNA is TGTGCCAGTAGTATTCAAGGGACAGGCGGCGGAGAGACCCAGTACTTC.